Below are 5 T cell receptor beta chains sequenced from a single sample in a study of shared clonotypes between healthy human individuals (dated by TCRdb to the early 2020s). Libraries were built with the immunoSEQ multiplex PCR assay. Here the immuneACCESS table is served through TCRdb, limited to in-frame sequences with V and J called. Missing clones are a known gap in these copies; in checked studies unresolved V genes cover under half, and the rest lacks a known reason. The sample profile shows roughly 2.5 million clones; around 90% of them were found once. The ten largest clonotypes hold roughly 0.14% of the sample. The material sequenced was naive CD4+ T cells sorted from blood. The cell subset or site label, read with the paper, signifies: CD45RA+ positively selected. These receptors were collected from a man younger than 35 in good health.

This chain joins TRBV19 and TRBJ1-2, with 8 nucleotides matching TRBD1. This CDR3 has 13 residues. After removal of 6 bases from V and 6 bases from J, the junction contained 6 bases not matched to a gene. Per the germline V gene, CDR1 is LNHDA and CDR2 is SQIVND (reference sequence). CDR3 bases: TGTGCCAGTAGGGGACAGGCCTCTCATGGCTACACCTTC. It encodes CASRGQASHGYTF.

The rearrangement uses TRBV5-4 and TRBJ1-2; D is unclear. Germline CDR1 is SGHNT and CDR2 is YYREEE (reference sequence). The CDR3 totals 14 residues. Trimming took 1 base from V and 7 from J, leaving 14 bases between them. CDR3 sequence reads: CASSLNSEGLGYTF. The CDR3 nucleotides read TGTGCCAGCAGCTTGAATTCGGAAGGGCTTGGCTACACCTTC.

V is TRBV10-3 and J is TRBJ2-7, with D hard to call. Trimming shortened V by 11 bases and J by 0 bases, and 17 bases separated the two germline ends. Looked up from germline, CDR1 is ENHRY and CDR2 is SYGVKD. CDR3 size: 14 residues. The CDR3 protein is CASQGTPSSYEQYF. The DNA for the CDR3 is TGTGCCTCACAAGGTACTCCCAGCTCCTACGAGCAGTACTTC.

V gene TRBV7-2 combines with J gene TRBJ1-2; 9 positions agree with TRBD1. Germline loops: CDR1 SGHTA, CDR2 FQGNSA. Unmatched junction bases numbered 11, after V lost 3 bases and J lost 6 bases. This CDR3 is 16 amino acids long. CDR3 sequence: CASSLAGRTGDHGYTF. CDR3 coding DNA: TGTGCCAGCAGCTTGGCCGGCCGGACAGGGGATCATGGCTACACCTTC.

The chain carries TRBV6-1 and TRBJ2-2; D remains unclear. Germline CDR1 MNHNS, CDR2 SASEGT. V was cut by 3 bases and J by 5 bases, with 16 bases left in between. This CDR3 contains 16 residues. CDR3 in amino acids: CASSDRPGLQTGELFF. The CDR3 DNA reads TGTGCCAGCAGTGACCGTCCCGGGCTCCAGACCGGGGAGCTGTTTTTT.